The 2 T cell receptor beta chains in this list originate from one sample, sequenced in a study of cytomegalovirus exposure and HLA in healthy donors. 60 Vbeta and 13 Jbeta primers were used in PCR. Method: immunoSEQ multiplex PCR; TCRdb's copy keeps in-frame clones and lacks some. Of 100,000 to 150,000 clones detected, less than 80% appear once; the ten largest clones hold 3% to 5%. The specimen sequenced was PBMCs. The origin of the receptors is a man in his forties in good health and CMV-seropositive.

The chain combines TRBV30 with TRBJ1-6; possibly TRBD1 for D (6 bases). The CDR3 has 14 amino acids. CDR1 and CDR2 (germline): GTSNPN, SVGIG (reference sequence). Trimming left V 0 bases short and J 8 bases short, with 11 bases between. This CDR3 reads CAWSVRGADSPLHF. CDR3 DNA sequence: TGTGCCTGGAGTGTACGGGGGGCAGATTCACCCCTCCACTTT. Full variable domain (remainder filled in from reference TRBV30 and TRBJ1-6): SQTIHQWPATLVQPVGSPLSLECTVEGTSNPNLYWYRQAAGRGLQLLFYSVGIGQISSEVPQNLSASRPQDRQFILSSKKLLLSDSGFYLCAWSVRGADSPLHFGNGTRLTVT.

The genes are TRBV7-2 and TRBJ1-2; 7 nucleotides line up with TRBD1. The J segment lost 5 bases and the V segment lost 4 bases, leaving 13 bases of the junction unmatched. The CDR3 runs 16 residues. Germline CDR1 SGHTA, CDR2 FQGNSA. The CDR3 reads CASSSRTGAPGYGYTF. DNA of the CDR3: TGTGCCAGCAGCTCTAGGACAGGCGCACCGGGGTATGGCTACACCTTC.